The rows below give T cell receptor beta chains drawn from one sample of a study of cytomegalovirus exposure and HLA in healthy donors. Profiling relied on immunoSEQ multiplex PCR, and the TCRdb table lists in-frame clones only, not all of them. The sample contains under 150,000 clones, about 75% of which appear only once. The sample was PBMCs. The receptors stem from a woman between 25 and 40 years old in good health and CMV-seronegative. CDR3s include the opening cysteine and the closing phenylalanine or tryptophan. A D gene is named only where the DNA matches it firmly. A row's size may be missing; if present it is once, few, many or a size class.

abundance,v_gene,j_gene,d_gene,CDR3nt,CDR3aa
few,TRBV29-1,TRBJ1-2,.,TGCAGCGCCTTCGGACAAGGCAGAGGTGGTGGCTACACCTTC,CSAFGQGRGGGYTF
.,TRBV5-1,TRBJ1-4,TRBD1,TGCGCCAGCAGCTTGGGCCGAGGGACAGGGTTTGTGGAAAAACTGTTTTTT,CASSLGRGTGFVEKLFF
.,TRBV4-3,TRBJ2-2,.,TGCGCCAGCAGCCAAGATCTTACAGCCAACACCGGGGAGCTGTTTTTT,CASSQDLTANTGELFF
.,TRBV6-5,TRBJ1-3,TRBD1,TGTGCCAACAGTTACTCTAAGGGGGCGGACACCATATATTTT,CANSYSKGADTIYF
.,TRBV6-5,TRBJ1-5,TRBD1,TGTGCCAGCAGTTCCGGACAGGCCCGCCAGGAGCCCCAGCATTTT,CASSSGQARQEPQHF
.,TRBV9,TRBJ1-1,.,TGTGCCAGCAGCACTGAATTGAACACTGAAGCTTTCTTT,CASSTELNTEAFF
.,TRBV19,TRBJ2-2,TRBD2,TGTGCCAGTAGCCGAGTGGGGGGGAGTAACACCGGGGAGCTGTTTTTT,CASSRVGGSNTGELFF
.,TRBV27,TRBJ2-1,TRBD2,TGTGCCAGCAGTTTCCCCGAGACTAGCGGGGGGGTTACTGAGCAGTTCTTC,CASSFPETSGGVTEQFF
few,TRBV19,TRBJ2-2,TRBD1,TGTGCCAGTAACAGGGGGCCCACCGGGGAGCTGTTTTTT,CASNRGPTGELFF
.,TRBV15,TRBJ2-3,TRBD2,TGTGCCACCAGCAGGCGGGGGGCCTTCACAGATACGCAGTATTTT,CATSRRGAFTDTQYF
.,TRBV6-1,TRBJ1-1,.,TGTGCCAGCAGTGAAGGGACAGCTGAAGCTTTCTTT,CASSEGTAEAFF
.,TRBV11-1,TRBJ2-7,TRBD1,TGTGCCAGCAGCCCCGGGACAGGGGAATTTTACGAGCAGTACTTC,CASSPGTGEFYEQYF
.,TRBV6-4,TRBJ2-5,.,TGTGCCAGCAGTGAAGTTCCGGGACTGGTGTACTTC,CASSEVPGLVYF
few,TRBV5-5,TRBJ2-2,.,TGTGCCAGCAGCTTCTGGGGGGGGGCAGGCACCGGGGAGCTGTTTTTT,CASSFWGGAGTGELFF
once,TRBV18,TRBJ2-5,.,TGTGCCAGCTCACGGACTACAGGGGTCCAAGAGACCCAGTACTTC,CASSRTTGVQETQYF
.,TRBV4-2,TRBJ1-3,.,TGTGCCAGCAGCCAAGTTGATGGGGCCTCTGGAAACACCATATATTTT,CASSQVDGASGNTIYF
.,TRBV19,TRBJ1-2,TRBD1,TGTGCCAGTAGTCTCAACAGGGGAAGTGGATATGGCTACACCTTC,CASSLNRGSGYGYTF
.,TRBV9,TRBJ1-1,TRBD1,TGTGCCAGCAGCGCCCCCGGGACAGGGCTGAACACTGAAGCTTTCTTT,CASSAPGTGLNTEAFF
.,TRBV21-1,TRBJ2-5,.,TGTGCCAGCAGCAAACGGGTGAAGGAGACCCAGTACTTC,CASSKRVKETQYF
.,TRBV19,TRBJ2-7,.,TGTGCCAGTAGTATACGGGACGGGGGGCAGTACTTC,CASSIRDGGQYF
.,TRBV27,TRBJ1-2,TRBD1,TGTGCCAGCAGTACCTTCCCCCGGACAGGGGTTGGTCGTGGCTACACCTTC,CASSTFPRTGVGRGYTF
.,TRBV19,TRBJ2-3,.,TGTGCCAGCCTTCCTCCCGAGGAAGATACGCAGTATTTT,CASLPPEEDTQYF
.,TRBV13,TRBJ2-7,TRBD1,TGTGCCAGCAGCCAAGGACAGGGCCAACGCGAGCAGTACTTC,CASSQGQGQREQYF
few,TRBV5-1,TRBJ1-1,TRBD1,TGCGCCAGCAGCCTCCAGACGAGGACAGGGGGCGAAGCTTTCTTT,CASSLQTRTGGEAFF
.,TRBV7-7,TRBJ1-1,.,TGTGCTAGCAGCTTGGGACAAAACACTGAAGCTTTCTTT,CASSLGQNTEAFF
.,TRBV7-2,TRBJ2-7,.,TGTGCCAGCAGCTTAGTTCCCGGACAACTCTCCTACGAGCAGTACTTC,CASSLVPGQLSYEQYF
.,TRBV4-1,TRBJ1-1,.,TGCGCCAGCAGCCAAGATAGGAGCGCTGAAGCTTTCTTT,CASSQDRSAEAFF
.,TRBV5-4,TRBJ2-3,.,TGTGCCAGCAGCGTTGGATACAGGGATCCAGATACGCAGTATTTT,CASSVGYRDPDTQYF
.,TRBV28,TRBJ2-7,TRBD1,TGTGCCAGCAGTTTTTCGGGACAGGGGATCTACGAGCAGTACTTC,CASSFSGQGIYEQYF
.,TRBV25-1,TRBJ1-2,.,TGTGCCAGCAGAGGGAGTCTCGGGGTTGAGAACTATGGCTACACCTTC,CASRGSLGVENYGYTF
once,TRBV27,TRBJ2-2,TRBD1,TGTGCCAGCAGTCAGGACAGGGGTGGCGGGGAGCTGTTTTTT,CASSQDRGGGELFF
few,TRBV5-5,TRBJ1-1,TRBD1,TGTGCCAGCAGCTTGGCAGGACAGGGGGTCACTGAAGCTTTCTTT,CASSLAGQGVTEAFF
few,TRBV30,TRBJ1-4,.,TGTGCCTGGAGTAACAGGGACAATGAAAAACTGTTTTTT,CAWSNRDNEKLFF
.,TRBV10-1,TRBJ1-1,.,TGCGCCAGCAGTGAGTCTATCGGCGGCACTGAAGCTTTCTTT,CASSESIGGTEAFF
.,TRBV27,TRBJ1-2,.,TGTGCCAGCAGGCAGGCGGGGAACTATGGCTACACCTTC,CASRQAGNYGYTF
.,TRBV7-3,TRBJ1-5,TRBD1,TGTGCCAGCAGCCCCTCGGGACAGTTAAATCAGCCCCAGCATTTT,CASSPSGQLNQPQHF
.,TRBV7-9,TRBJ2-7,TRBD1,TGTGCCAGCAGCGCCACAGGGGAAGGGTACGAGCAGTACTTC,CASSATGEGYEQYF
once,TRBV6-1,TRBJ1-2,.,TGTGCCAGCAGAACAGGAACCTATGGCTACACCTTC,CASRTGTYGYTF
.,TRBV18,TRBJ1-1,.,TGTGCCAGCTCACCGGGTGCAGGGCGGCTCACTGAAGCTTTCTTT,CASSPGAGRLTEAFF
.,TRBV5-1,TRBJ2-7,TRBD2,TGCGCCAGCAGCCTTTGGGCTAGCGGGCCGAGCTCCTACGAGCAGTACTTC,CASSLWASGPSSYEQYF
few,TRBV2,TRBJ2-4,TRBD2,TGTGCCTTCCGGGGGGACTCCCAAAACATTCAGTACTTC,CAFRGDSQNIQYF
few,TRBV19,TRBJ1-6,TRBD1,TGTGCCAGTACAATGCAGGGGACAGGGGTGGCTTCACCCCTCCACTTT,CASTMQGTGVASPLHF
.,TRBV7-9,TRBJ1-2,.,TGTGCCAGCAGCCCCGCCGGGACACCCAACTATGGCTACACCTTC,CASSPAGTPNYGYTF
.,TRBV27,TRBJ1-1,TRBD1,TGTGCCAGCAGCTGGGACAGGGGCGGCACTGAAGCTTTCTTT,CASSWDRGGTEAFF
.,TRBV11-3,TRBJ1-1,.,TGTGCCAGCAGCCGCACAGGGAGCACTGAAGCTTTCTTT,CASSRTGSTEAFF
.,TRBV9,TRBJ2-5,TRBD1,TGTGCCAGCAGCTCCCATGGGACAGACCAAGAGACCCAGTACTTC,CASSSHGTDQETQYF
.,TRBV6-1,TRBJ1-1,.,TGTGCCAGCAGTGCATCAGGGAACACTGAAGCTTTCTTT,CASSASGNTEAFF
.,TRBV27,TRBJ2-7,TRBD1,TGTGCCAGCAGTTCTCCCGGGACAGGGATCTACGAGCAGTACTTC,CASSSPGTGIYEQYF
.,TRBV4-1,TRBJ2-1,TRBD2,TGCGCCAGCAGCCAAGATGGGGGTTTGGGGGGGGGCAATGAGCAGTTCTTC,CASSQDGGLGGGNEQFF
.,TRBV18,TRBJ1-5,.,TGTGCCAGCTCACCACGAGTAGGGGATCAGCCCCAGCATTTT,CASSPRVGDQPQHF
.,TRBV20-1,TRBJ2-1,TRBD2,TGCAGTGCAGCGGGGGGGAGTGAGCAGTTCTTC,CSAAGGSEQFF
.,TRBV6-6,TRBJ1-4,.,TGTGCCAGCAGCGGACAGAATGAAAAACTGTTTTTT,CASSGQNEKLFF
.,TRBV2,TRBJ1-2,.,TGTGCCAGTTCCAGGGTTAACTATGGCTACACCTTC,CASSRVNYGYTF
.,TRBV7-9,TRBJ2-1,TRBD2,TGTTCCAGCAGCTTTCTAGCGGGGGGCCCATACAATGAGCAGTTCTTC,CSSSFLAGGPYNEQFF
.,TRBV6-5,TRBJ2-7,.,TGTGCCAGCAGTTTCGGGGACAATCCACGCTACGAGCAGTACTTC,CASSFGDNPRYEQYF
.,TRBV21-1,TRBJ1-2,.,TGTGCCAGCAGCAAAGGACAGACAGAGATCGACTATGGCTACACCTTC,CASSKGQTEIDYGYTF